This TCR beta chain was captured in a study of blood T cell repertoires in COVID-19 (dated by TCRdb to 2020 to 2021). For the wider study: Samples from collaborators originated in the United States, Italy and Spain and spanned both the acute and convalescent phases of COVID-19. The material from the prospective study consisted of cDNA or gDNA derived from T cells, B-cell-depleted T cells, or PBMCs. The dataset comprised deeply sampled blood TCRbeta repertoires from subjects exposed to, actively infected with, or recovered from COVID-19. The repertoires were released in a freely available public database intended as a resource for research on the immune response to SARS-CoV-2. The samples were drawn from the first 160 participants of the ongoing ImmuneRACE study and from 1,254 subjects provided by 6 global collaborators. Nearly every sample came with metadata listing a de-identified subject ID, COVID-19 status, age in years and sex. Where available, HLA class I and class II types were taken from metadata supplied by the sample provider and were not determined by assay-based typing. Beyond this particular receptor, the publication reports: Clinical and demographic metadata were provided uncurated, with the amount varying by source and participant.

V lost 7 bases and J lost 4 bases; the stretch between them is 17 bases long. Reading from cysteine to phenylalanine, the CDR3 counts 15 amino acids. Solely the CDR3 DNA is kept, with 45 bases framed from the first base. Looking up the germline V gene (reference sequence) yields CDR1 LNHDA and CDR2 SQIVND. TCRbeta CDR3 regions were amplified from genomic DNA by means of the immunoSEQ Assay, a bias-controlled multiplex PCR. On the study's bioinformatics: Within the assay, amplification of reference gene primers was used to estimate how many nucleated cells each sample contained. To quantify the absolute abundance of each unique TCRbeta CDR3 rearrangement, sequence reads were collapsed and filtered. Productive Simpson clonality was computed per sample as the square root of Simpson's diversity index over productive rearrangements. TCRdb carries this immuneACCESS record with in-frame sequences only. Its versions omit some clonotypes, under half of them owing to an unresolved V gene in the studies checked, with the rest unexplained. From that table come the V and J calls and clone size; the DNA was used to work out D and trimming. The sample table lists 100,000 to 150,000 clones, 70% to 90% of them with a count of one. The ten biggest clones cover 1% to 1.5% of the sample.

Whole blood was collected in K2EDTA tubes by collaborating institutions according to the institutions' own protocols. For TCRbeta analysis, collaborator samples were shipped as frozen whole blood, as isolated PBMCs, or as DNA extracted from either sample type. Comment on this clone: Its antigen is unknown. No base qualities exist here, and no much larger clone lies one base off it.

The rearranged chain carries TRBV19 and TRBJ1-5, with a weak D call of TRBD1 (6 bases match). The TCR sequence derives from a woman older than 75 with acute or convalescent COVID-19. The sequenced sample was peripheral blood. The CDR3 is CASTPRGQGNQPQHF. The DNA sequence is TGTGCCAGTACCCCGAGGGGCCAGGGGAATCAGCCCCAGCATTTT.